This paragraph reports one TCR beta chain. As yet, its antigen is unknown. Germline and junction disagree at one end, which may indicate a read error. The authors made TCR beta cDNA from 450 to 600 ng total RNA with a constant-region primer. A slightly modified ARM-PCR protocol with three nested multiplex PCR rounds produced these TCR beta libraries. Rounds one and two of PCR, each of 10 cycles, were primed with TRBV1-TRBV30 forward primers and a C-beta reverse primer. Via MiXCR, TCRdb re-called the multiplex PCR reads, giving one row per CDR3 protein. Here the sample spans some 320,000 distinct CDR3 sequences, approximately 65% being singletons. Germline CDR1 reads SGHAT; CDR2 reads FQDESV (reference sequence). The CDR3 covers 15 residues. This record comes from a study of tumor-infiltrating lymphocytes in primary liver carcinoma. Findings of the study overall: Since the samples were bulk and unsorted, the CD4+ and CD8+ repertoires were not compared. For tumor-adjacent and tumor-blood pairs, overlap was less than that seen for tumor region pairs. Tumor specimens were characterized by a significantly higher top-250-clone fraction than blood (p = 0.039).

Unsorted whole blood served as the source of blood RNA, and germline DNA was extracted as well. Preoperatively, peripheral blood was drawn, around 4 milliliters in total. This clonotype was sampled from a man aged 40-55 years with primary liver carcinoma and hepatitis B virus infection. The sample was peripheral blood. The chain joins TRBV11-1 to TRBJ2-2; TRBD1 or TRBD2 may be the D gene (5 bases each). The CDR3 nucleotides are TGTGCCAGCAGCTCCAGGACATGGTGGACCGGGGAGCTGCTTTTT. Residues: CASSSRTWWTGELLF.